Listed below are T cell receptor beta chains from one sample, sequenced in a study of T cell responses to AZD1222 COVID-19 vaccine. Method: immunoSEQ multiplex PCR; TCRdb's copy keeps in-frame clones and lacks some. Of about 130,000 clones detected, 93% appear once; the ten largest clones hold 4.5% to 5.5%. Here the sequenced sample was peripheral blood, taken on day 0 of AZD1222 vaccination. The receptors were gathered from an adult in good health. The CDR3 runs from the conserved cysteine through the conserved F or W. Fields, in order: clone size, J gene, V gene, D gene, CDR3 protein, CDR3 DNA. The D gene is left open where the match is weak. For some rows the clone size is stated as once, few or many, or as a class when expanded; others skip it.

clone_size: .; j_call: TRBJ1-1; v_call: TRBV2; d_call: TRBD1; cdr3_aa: CASRRMGQGDTEAFF; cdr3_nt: TGTGCCAGCAGGCGGATGGGACAGGGGGACACTGAAGCTTTCTTT
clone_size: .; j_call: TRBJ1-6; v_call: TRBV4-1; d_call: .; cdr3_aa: CASSQGPGRNSPLHF; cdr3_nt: TGCGCCAGCAGCCAAGGACCCGGGAGGAATTCACCCCTCCACTTT
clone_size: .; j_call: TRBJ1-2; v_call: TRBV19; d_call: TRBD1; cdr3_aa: CASSPRGTGHGYTF; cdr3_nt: TGTGCCAGTAGTCCGAGGGGGACAGGGCATGGCTACACCTTC
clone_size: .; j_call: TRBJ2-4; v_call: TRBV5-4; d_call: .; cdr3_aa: CASSRREAKNIQYF; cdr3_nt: TGTGCCAGCAGCCGCAGGGAGGCCAAAAACATTCAGTACTTC
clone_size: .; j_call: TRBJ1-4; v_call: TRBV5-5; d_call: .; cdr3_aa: CASSFLPAVEKLFF; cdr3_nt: TGTGCCAGCAGCTTCCTTCCGGCCGTTGAAAAACTGTTTTTT
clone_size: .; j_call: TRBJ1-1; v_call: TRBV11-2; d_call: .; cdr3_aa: CASSSNRNTEAFF; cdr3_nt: TGTGCCAGCAGCTCAAATCGGAACACTGAAGCTTTCTTT
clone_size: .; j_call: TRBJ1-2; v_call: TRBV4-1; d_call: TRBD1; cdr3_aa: CASSRGRTGNYGYTF; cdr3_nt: TGCGCCAGCAGCCGCGGCCGGACAGGAAACTATGGCTACACCTTC
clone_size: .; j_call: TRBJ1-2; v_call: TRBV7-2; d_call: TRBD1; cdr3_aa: CASNQDLTGSAGYTF; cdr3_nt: TGTGCCAGCAACCAGGATCTGACAGGGAGCGCTGGCTACACCTTC
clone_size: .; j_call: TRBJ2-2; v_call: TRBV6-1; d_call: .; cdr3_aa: CASSEPQGAGELFF; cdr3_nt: TGTGCCAGCAGTGAACCCCAAGGCGCCGGGGAGCTGTTTTTT
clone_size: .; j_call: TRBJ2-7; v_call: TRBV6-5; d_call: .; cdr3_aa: CASSYSGSSYEQYF; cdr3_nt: TGTGCCAGCAGTTACTCAGGGAGCTCCTACGAGCAGTACTTC
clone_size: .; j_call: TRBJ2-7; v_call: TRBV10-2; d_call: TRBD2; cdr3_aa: CASSESASGEYEQYF; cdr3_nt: TGCGCCAGCAGTGAGTCGGCTAGCGGGGAATACGAGCAGTACTTC
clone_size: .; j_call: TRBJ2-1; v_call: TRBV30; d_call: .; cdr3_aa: CAWSRGYSYNEQFF; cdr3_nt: TGTGCCTGGAGTAGGGGCTACTCCTACAATGAGCAGTTCTTC
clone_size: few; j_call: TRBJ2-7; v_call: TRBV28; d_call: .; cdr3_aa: CASSPSAARSYEQYF; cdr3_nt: TGTGCCAGCAGTCCCTCGGCGGCCCGCTCCTACGAGCAGTACTTC
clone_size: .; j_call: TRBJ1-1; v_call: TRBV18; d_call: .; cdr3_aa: CASSSDRNTEAFF; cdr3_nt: TGTGCCAGCTCATCAGACCGGAACACTGAAGCTTTCTTT
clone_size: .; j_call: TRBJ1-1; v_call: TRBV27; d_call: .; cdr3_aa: CASSPGQNTEAFF; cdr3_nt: TGTGCCAGCAGTCCCGGCCAGAACACTGAAGCTTTCTTT
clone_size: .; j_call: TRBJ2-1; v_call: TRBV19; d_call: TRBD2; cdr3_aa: CASKPGLVDNEQFF; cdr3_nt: TGTGCCAGTAAGCCAGGACTAGTCGACAATGAGCAGTTCTTC
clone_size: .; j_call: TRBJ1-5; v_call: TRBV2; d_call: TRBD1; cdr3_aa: CASSEADRGAPQHF; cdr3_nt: TGTGCCAGCAGTGAAGCGGACAGGGGGGCGCCCCAGCATTTT
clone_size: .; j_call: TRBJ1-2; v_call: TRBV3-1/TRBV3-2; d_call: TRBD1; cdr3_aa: CASSQGLGQPYGYTF; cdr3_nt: TGTGCCAGCAGCCAAGGCCTGGGACAGCCCTATGGCTACACCTTC
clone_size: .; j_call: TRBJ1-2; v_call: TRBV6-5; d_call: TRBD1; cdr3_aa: CASSLGQGRGYTF; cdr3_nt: TGTGCCAGCAGTCTCGGACAGGGTAGGGGCTACACCTTC
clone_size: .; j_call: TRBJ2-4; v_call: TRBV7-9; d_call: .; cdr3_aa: CASSPRDRAKNIQYF; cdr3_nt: TGTGCCAGCAGCCCCCGAGACAGGGCCAAAAACATTCAGTACTTC
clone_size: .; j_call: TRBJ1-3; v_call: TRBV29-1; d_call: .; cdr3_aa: CSVRTYGNTIYF; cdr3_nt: TGCAGCGTTCGGACATACGGAAACACCATATATTTT
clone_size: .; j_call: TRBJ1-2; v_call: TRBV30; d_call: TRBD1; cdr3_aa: CAWSQQGMDAANYGYTF; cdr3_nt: TGTGCCTGGAGTCAACAGGGGATGGATGCGGCTAACTATGGCTACACCTTC
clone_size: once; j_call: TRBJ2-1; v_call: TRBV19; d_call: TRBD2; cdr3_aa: CASSNSGRGYNEQFF; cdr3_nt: TGTGCCAGTAGTAATAGCGGGAGGGGGTACAATGAGCAGTTCTTC
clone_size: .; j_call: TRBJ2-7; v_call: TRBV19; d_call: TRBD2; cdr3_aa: CASRARTTGGYEQYF; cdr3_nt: TGTGCCAGTAGAGCCAGGACGACGGGGGGCTACGAGCAGTACTTC
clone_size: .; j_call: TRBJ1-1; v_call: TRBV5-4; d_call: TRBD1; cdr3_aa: CASSLPDRALTEAFF; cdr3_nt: TGTGCCAGCAGCCTACCCGACAGGGCTCTCACTGAAGCTTTCTTT
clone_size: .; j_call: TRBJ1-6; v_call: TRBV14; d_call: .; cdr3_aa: CASSPSNNSPLHF; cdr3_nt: TGTGCCAGCAGCCCTTCTAATAATTCACCCCTCCACTTT
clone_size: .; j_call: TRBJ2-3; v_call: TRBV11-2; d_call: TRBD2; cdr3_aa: CASSGPSGGPDTQYF; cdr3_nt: TGTGCCAGCAGCGGGCCTAGCGGAGGGCCAGATACGCAGTATTTT
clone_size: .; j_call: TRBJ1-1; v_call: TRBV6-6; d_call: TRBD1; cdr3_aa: CASSSTGPNTEAFF; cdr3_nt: TGTGCCAGCAGCTCGACAGGGCCGAACACTGAAGCTTTCTTT
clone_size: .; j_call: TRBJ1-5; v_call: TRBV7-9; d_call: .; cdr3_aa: CASSLFLGGREQPQHF; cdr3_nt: TGTGCCAGCAGCTTATTTTTAGGGGGTCGCGAGCAGCCCCAGCATTTT
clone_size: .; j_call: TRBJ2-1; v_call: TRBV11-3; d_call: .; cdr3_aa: CASSLGAGHNEQFF; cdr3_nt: TGTGCCAGCAGCTTAGGAGCTGGCCACAATGAGCAGTTCTTC
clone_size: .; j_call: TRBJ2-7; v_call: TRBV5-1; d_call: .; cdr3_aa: CASSLASGGGYEQYF; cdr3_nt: TGCGCCAGCAGCTTGGCGTCCGGGGGCGGGTACGAGCAGTACTTC
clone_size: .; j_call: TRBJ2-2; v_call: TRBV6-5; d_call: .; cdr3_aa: CASLRPGVGELFF; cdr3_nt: TGTGCCAGCCTACGGCCGGGAGTTGGTGAGCTGTTTTTT
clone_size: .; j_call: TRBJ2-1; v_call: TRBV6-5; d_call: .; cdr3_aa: CASTVLGLDEQFF; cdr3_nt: TGTGCCAGCACCGTACTGGGTTTGGATGAGCAGTTCTTC
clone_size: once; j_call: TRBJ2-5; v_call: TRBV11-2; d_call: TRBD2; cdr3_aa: CASSRTSGRIQETQYF; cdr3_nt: TGTGCCAGCAGTCGGACTAGCGGGAGGATACAAGAGACCCAGTACTTC
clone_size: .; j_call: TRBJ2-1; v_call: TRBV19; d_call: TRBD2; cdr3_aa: CASSSGLREGSSYNEQFF; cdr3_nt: TGTGCCAGTAGCTCGGGATTGCGGGAGGGGAGCTCCTACAATGAGCAGTTCTTC
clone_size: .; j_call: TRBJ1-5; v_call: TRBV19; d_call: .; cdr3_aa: CASTGVFRGGQPQHF; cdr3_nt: TGTGCCAGTACCGGGGTTTTCAGGGGAGGACAGCCCCAGCATTTT
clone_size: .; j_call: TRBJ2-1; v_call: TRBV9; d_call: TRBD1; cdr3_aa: CASSVGGGADNEQFF; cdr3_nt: TGTGCCAGCAGCGTAGGAGGGGGCGCGGACAATGAGCAGTTCTTC
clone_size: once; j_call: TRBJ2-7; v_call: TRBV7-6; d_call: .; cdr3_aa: CASSLEQSYEQYF; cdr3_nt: TGTGCCAGCAGCTTGGAACAGAGCTACGAGCAGTACTTC
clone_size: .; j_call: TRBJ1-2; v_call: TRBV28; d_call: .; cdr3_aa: CASSGGYYGYTF; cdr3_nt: TGTGCCAGCAGTGGAGGTTACTATGGCTACACCTTC
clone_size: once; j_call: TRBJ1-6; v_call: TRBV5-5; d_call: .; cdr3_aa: CASSAQNSPLHF; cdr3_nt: TGTGCCAGCAGCGCACAAAATTCACCCCTCCACTTT
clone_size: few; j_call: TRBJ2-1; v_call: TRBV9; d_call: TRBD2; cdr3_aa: CASSDLRAGGSEQFF; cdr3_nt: TGTGCCAGCAGCGACCTACGGGCGGGAGGAAGTGAGCAGTTCTTC
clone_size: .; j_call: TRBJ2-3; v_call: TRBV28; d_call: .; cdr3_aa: CASRSPGPYLQYF; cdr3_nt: TGTGCCAGCAGATCTCCGGGACCTTATTTGCAGTATTTT
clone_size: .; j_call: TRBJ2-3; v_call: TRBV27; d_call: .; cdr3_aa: CASSLEGVPDTQYF; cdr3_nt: TGTGCCAGCAGTTTGGAGGGAGTGCCAGATACGCAGTATTTT
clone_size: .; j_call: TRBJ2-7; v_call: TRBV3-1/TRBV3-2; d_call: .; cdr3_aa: CASSQDYRFSYEQYF; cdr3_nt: TGTGCCAGCAGCCAAGACTACAGGTTCTCCTACGAGCAGTACTTC
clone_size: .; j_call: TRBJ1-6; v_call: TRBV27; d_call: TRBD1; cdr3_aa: CASSQGQGNSPLHF; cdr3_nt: TGTGCCAGCAGCCAAGGACAGGGTAATTCACCCCTCCACTTT
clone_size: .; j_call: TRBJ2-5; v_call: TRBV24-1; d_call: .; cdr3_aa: CATSDPGETQYF; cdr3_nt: TGTGCCACCAGTGACCCCGGGGAGACCCAGTACTTC
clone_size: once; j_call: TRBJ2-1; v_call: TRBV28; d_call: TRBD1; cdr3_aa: CAIKDRGSYNEQFF; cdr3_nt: TGTGCCATCAAGGACAGGGGGTCCTACAATGAGCAGTTCTTC
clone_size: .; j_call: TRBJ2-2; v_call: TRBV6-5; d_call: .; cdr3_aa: CASSYGLGSGELFF; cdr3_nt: TGTGCCAGCAGTTACGGTCTAGGGAGCGGGGAGCTGTTTTTT
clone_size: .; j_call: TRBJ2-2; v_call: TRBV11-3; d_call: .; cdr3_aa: CASSSRNTGELFF; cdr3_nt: TGTGCCAGCAGCTCAAGGAACACCGGGGAGCTGTTTTTT
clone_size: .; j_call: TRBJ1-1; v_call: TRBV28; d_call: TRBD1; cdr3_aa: CASSLVDRGRGAEAFF; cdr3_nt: TGTGCCAGCAGTTTAGTCGACAGGGGCCGGGGGGCTGAAGCTTTCTTT
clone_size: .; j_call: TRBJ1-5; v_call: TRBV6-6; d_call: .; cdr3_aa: CASASVLSNQPQHF; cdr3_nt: TGTGCCAGCGCTTCGGTCCTTAGCAATCAGCCCCAGCATTTT
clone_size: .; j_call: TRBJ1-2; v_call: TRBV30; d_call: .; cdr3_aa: CAWSITEYGYTF; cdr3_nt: TGTGCCTGGAGTATTACGGAATATGGCTACACCTTC
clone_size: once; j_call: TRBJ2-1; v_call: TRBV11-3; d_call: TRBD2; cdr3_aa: CASSLDPAGGVNEQFF; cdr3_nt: TGTGCCAGCAGCTTAGATCCGGCGGGAGGGGTCAATGAGCAGTTCTTC
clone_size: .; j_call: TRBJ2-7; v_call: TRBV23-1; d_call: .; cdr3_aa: CASSQSSEQYF; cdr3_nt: TGCGCCAGCAGTCAATCGAGCGAGCAGTACTTC
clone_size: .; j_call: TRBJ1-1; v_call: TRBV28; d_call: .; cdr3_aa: CASSGGTGNTEAFF; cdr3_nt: TGTGCCAGCAGTGGGGGTACAGGGAACACTGAAGCTTTCTTT